These 21 T cell receptor beta chains came from one sample sequenced in a study of blood T cell repertoires in COVID-19. Data came from immunoSEQ multiplex PCR; TCRdb stores just in-frame clones and leaves some out. This table holds about 210,000 clones, approximately 80% found once. The sequenced sample was peripheral blood. Receptors originate from a man in his fifties or sixties with active or convalescent COVID-19.

The V and J genes are TRBV18 and TRBJ1-4; 8 bases agree with TRBD1. CDR3 size: 14 residues. Trimming took 3 bases from V and 5 from J; bases not matched to a gene: 2. Per the germline V gene, CDR1 is KGHSH and CDR2 is LQKENI. CDR3 amino acids: CASSPNRGNEKLFF. The CDR3, as DNA: TGTGCCAGCTCACCTAACAGGGGGAATGAAAAACTGTTTTTT.

The CDR3 coding sequence is TGTGCCAGCAGCTTAGAACAGGCTGATGAAAAACTGTTTTTT. Translation gives CASSLEQADEKLFF. The chain combines TRBV11-2 with TRBJ1-4; a weak D match, TRBD1 (5 bases). The ends were cut back, 0 bases at V and 6 bases at J, with 8 bases in the middle. The CDR3 runs to 14 residues. CDR1 and CDR2 from the germline V gene are SGHAT and FQNNGV.

The rearrangement joins TRBV11-2 to TRBJ2-1; D is unresolved. The CDR3 consists of 15 residues. Trimming took off 5 bases at V and 0 bases at J, with 11 bases between the two ends. Germline CDR1 reads SGHAT; CDR2 reads FQNNGV. The chain's CDR3 is CASSLIAVSYNEQFF. The CDR3 DNA reads as TGTGCCAGCAGCCTTATTGCGGTCTCCTACAATGAGCAGTTCTTC. Drawing the rest from reference TRBV11-2 and TRBJ2-1, the complete variable domain is EAGVAQSPRYKIIEKRQSVAFWCNPISGHATLYWYQQILGQGPKLLIQFQNNGVVDDSQLPKDRFSAERLKGVDSTLKIQPAKLEDSAVYLCASSLIAVSYNEQFFGPGTRLTVL.

V and J are TRBV10-3 and TRBJ1-3; weak D call: TRBD1 (5 bases). The germline V gene has CDR1 ENHRY and CDR2 SYGVKD. The CDR3 is 12 amino acids. Trimming took off 10 bases at V and 5 bases at J, with 12 bases between the two ends. CDR3 residues: CATWGERNTIYF. DNA of the CDR3: TGTGCCACGTGGGGCGAGAGAAACACCATATATTTT.

The chain uses TRBV7-9 and TRBJ2-2, with D possibly TRBD1 on 6 matching bases. Trimming shortened V by 6 bases and J by 1 base, and 15 bases separated the two germline ends. CDR1 and CDR2 (germline): SEHNR, FQNEAQ (reference sequence). The CDR3 consists of 16 residues. CDR3 in DNA: TGTGCCAGCAGGACAGGACCGTCAGGGAACACCGGGGAGCTGTTTTTT. It specifies CASRTGPSGNTGELFF.

CDR3 sequence reads: CASSEFSVATLHF. CDR3 nucleotide sequence: TGTGCCAGCAGTGAATTTAGTGTAGCAACCCTCCACTTT. The chain has TRBV6-1 and TRBJ1-6; D is unclear. This CDR3 is 13 amino acids long. Germline lookup yields CDR1 MNHNS and CDR2 SASEGT. Between the trimmed V and J ends, which lost 2 bases and 14 bases, there was a span of 13 bases.

This clone was detected only once. The chain is built from TRBV5-5 and TRBJ2-3; D not certain. The CDR3 has 14 residues. Trimming shortened V by 3 bases and J by 5 bases, and 13 bases separated the two germline ends. Germline V CDR1 and CDR2: SGHKS, YYEKEE (reference sequence). CDR3 DNA sequence: TGTGCCAGCAGCTCCCCACCCCCCGGAGATACGCAGTATTTT. Encoded protein: CASSSPPPGDTQYF.

V is TRBV11-2 and J is TRBJ2-3, with a tentative D call TRBD2 (6 bases). This CDR3 comprises 15 residues. The V and J ends lost 1 base and 1 base respectively, with 9 bases between them. Germline V gene data show CDR1 as SGHAT and CDR2 as FQNNGV. This chain's CDR3 is CASSLGRGRTDTQYF. CDR3 nucleotides: TGTGCCAGCAGCTTAGGGCGGGGACGCACAGATACGCAGTATTTT. Together with reference TRBV11-2 and TRBJ2-3, the CDR3 gives the full variable domain: EAGVAQSPRYKIIEKRQSVAFWCNPISGHATLYWYQQILGQGPKLLIQFQNNGVVDDSQLPKDRFSAERLKGVDSTLKIQPAKLEDSAVYLCASSLGRGRTDTQYFGPGTRLTVL.

This clone was picked up a small number of times. The rearrangement links TRBV2 to TRBJ1-3; TRBD1 agrees at 9 bases. This CDR3 has 14 residues. Germline assignment: CDR1 SNHLY and CDR2 FYNNEI. With V trimmed by 6 bases and J by 5 bases, 5 bases remained unmatched. DNA of the CDR3: TGTGCCAGCAGCGGGACAGGGACAAGAAACACCATATATTTT. It specifies CASSGTGTRNTIYF.

The chain links TRBV4-1 to TRBJ1-6; D gene uncertain. Germline V gives CDR1 MGHRA, CDR2 YSYEKL. The germline V and J ends were trimmed by 0 bases and 5 bases, with 11 bases remaining between them. The CDR3 loop spans 16 amino acids. CDR3 sequence: CASSQDEGIDNSPLHF. CDR3 in DNA: TGCGCCAGCAGCCAAGATGAGGGCATCGATAATTCACCCCTCCACTTT.

The chain is built from TRBV4-3 and TRBJ2-1, with a weak D call TRBD1 (5 bases). The CDR3 loop spans 15 amino acids. From germline, CDR1 is LGHNA and CDR2 YSLEER. V lost 0 bases, J lost 5 bases, and 11 bases lay in between. The CDR3 DNA follows: TGCGCCAGCAGCCAAGATTCAGGGCAACACAATGAGCAGTTCTTC. Its protein is CASSQDSGQHNEQFF.

The gene calls are TRBV28 and TRBJ2-5; D perhaps matches TRBD1 (6 bases). Per germline, CDR1 MDHEN and CDR2 SYDVKM. This CDR3 region has 11 residues. The V and J ends lost 6 bases and 10 bases respectively, with 12 bases between them. CDR3 bases: TGTGCCAGCAGGAAACAGGGCAACCAGTACTTC. This sequence encodes CASRKQGNQYF. Full variable domain (outside the CDR3, taken from reference TRBV28 and TRBJ2-5): DVKVTQSSRYLVKRTGEKVFLECVQDMDHENMFWYRQDPGLGLRLIYFSYDVKMKEKGDIPEGYSVSREKKERFSLILESASTNQTSMYLCASRKQGNQYFGPGTRLLVL.

The chain uses TRBV7-9 and TRBJ1-5; 9 bases line up with TRBD1. Germline assignment: CDR1 SEHNR and CDR2 FQNEAQ (reference sequence). V shed 5 bases and J 3 bases; nucleotides not matched to a gene: 5. The CDR3 has 15 amino acids. CDR3 sequence: CASSEGQGNNQPQHF. The CDR3 nucleotides read TGTGCCAGCAGCGAGGGACAGGGCAACAATCAGCCCCAGCATTTT.

A few counts support this clone. This chain connects TRBV6-2 or TRBV6-3 to TRBJ1-5, with D perhaps matching TRBD1 (6 bases). In germline, CDR1 is MNHEY, CDR2 SVGEGT. This CDR3 comprises 16 residues. Trimming took 5 bases from V and 0 from J, leaving 14 bases between them. CDR3 sequence (DNA): TGTGCCAGCAGTCAGACAGGCGCCTATAGCAATCAGCCCCAGCATTTT. Amino acid sequence: CASSQTGAYSNQPQHF.

V is TRBV5-6 and J is TRBJ2-7, with 7 nucleotides matching TRBD1. The germline V gene encodes CDR1 SGHDT and CDR2 YYEEEE. Trimming took 1 base from V and 5 from J; bases not matched to a gene: 9. The CDR3 contains 15 residues. CDR3 bases: TGTGCCAGCAGCTTGACAGGGGTTATCTTGGACGAGCAGTACGTC. Protein: CASSLTGVILDEQYV.

The chain carries TRBV19 and TRBJ2-3; D perhaps matches TRBD1 (5 bases). This CDR3 region has 15 residues. Trimming removed 4 bases at V and 0 bases at J, with 11 bases between. In germline, CDR1 is LNHDA, CDR2 SQIVND (reference sequence). The CDR3 protein is CASSTTASSTDTQYF. The DNA for the CDR3 is TGTGCCAGTAGTACGACAGCTTCTAGCACAGATACGCAGTATTTT.

The CDR3 loop reads CASSSGQGAHYEQYF. The DNA for the CDR3 is TGTGCCAGCAGTTCTGGACAGGGGGCTCATTACGAGCAGTACTTC. This chain connects TRBV6-6 to TRBJ2-7; TRBD1 aligns across 11 bases. The V and J ends lost 4 bases and 4 bases, in that order; junction bases with no gene match: 6. Germline values: CDR1 MNHNY, CDR2 SVGAGI (reference sequence). This CDR3 has 15 residues.

Concerning this clone itself: At one end, the junction sequence differs from germline, possibly due to a read error. The same CDR3 arises from other DNA sequences in this sample as well. The chain carries TRBV2 and TRBJ2-7, with TRBD2 matching over 7 bases. Germline assignment: CDR1 SNHLY and CDR2 FYNNEI. The CDR3 contains 15 residues. Here the CDR3 reads CASSERGDGYYEQYF. Here the CDR3 DNA reads TGCGCCAGCAGTGAACGGGGGGACGGGTACTACGAGCAGTACTTC.

This chain links TRBV11-2 with TRBJ2-5; D is unclear. Deletions cut 5 bases from V and 3 bases from J, with 7 bases between. CDR3 size: 12 residues. The V gene's germline CDR1 is SGHAT and CDR2 FQNNGV. CDR3 amino acids: CASSPREETQYF. The CDR3, as DNA: TGTGCCAGCAGCCCGAGAGAAGAGACCCAGTACTTC.

This rearrangement joins TRBV5-4 to TRBJ2-3; D ambiguous. The V end lost 1 base, the J end lost 1 base, and 7 bases lay between the germline ends. This CDR3 is 14 amino acids long. CDR1 and CDR2 (germline): SGHNT, YYREEE (reference sequence). CDR3: CASSLSERTDTQYF. CDR3 bases: TGTGCCAGCAGCTTGTCCGAGCGCACAGATACGCAGTATTTT.

The chain has TRBV7-9 and TRBJ1-4, with D possibly matching TRBD1 (6 bases). CDR1 is SEHNR and CDR2 is FQNEAQ in the germline V gene (reference sequence). The CDR3 consists of 17 residues. The germline V and J ends were trimmed by 5 bases and 3 bases, with 19 bases remaining between them. The CDR3 protein is CASSILHAGVSNEKLFF. CDR3 coding DNA: TGTGCCAGCAGCATCCTGCATGCAGGGGTTTCTAATGAAAAACTGTTTTTT.